This T cell receptor beta chain was recorded in a study of cytomegalovirus exposure and HLA in healthy donors (dated by TCRdb to 2016 to 2017). For context, the study as a whole: In an earlier analysis of roughly 500 of the donors, approximately 260 Gb of sequence data and 95 million to 130 million unique TCR beta sequences from 150 million to 200 million T cells were reported. Approximately 300 gigabases of sequencing data and tens of millions of unique TCR sequences were included in an early release covering 550 to 650 HLA-typed donors. Among the approximately 430 genotyped donors, approximately 76% belonged to the genetic ancestry cluster associated with self-reported Caucasian donors. The study aimed to test whether cataloging public T cell receptors could reveal signatures of past pathogen exposure. The T cell repertoires of 666 subjects were profiled by immunosequencing and related to cytomegalovirus serostatus. Along with the approximately 620-subject first cohort, a separate validation cohort of over a hundred different subjects was used. High-throughput TCR immunosequencing, statistical association of individual TCRs with disease status, and machine learning were combined to predict cytomegalovirus infection status. In a later analysis, previously published TCR beta repertoires from 666 donors were re-analyzed and high-resolution HLA genotyping was added so that TCR occurrence patterns could be studied. In the later analysis, no new phenotypic data were used to find candidate immune exposures; instead, reliance was placed on TCR beta sequences and their occurrence across donors. In an earlier analysis of 587 of the donors, high-throughput TCR beta sequencing was used to judge whether each TCR beta V gene segment behaved as functional or pseudogenic. Alongside the repertoire data, information on donor age, sex, ethnicity and CMV serostatus was compiled. In a later genetic analysis, genome-wide SNP genotypes for about three fifths of the 666 donors were used, and that subset was treated as a discovery cohort. All discovery cohort repertoires had been generated on a single sequencing platform. HLA typing covered class I and class II loci at four-digit resolution. The number of typed donors differed by locus: about 629-640 for A, B, C, DRB1 and DQB1; roughly 510 for DQA1; some 610 for DPA1; and approximately 450 for DPB1. Because of strong linkage in the cohort, roughly five DR-DQ haplotypes were treated as single units for association and clustering. Among several hundred genotyped donors of the cohort, an average of roughly 230,000 unique TCR beta nucleotide sequences was sequenced per donor, of which about 19% were non-productive.

This clone occurred a few times. This clone's antigen is unknown. Per-base qualities were not stored, and no clone one base away is much larger. Library preparation used the immunoSEQ multiplex PCR assay. The multiplex PCR relied on a mix of 60 forward primers for TCR Vbeta segments and 13 reverse primers for TCR Jbeta segments. The CDR3 region of rearranged TCR beta genes was amplified from genomic DNA with a multiplex PCR assay. The Illumina HiSeq System was used to sequence the amplified TCR beta libraries as 87-base-pair reads. The original methods were these. Across the 500 to 750 repertoires, a later analysis counted around 80 million unique TCR beta chains, 8.5 million to 12 million of which were shared by at least two donors. Raw reads were error-corrected and collapsed into unique sequences by a nearest-neighbor algorithm in which closely related sequences were merged to remove PCR and sequencing errors. V, D and J gene segments were assigned by aligning CDR3 sequences to IMGT reference sequences. For a sequence to be retained, a match of at least six nucleotides was required to both a V gene segment and a J gene segment. Rearrangements were classified as productive when the CDR3 lacked stop codons and remained in frame with V and J, and all other rearrangements were classified as non-productive. Following IMGT convention, CDR3 was defined as the stretch from the second conserved V-encoded cysteine up to the conserved J-encoded phenylalanine. The earlier analysis of about 590 of the donors excluded sequences that lacked an unambiguous match to a single V gene segment. In an earlier analysis of almost 600 of the donors, a V segment was called functional when productive rearrangements were above 56.7%, and segregating when the standard deviation between donors exceeded 5%. To diagnose cytomegalovirus status from the catalog of TCR beta chain sequences, a statistical classification framework was built. A later analysis assigned V and J genes by comparing TCR nucleotide sequences with IMGT/GENE-DB human TR gene sequences. Using the TCRdist pipeline, a later analysis assigned CDR3 sequences along with most-parsimonious VDJ recombination scenarios. A later analysis defined each TCR beta chain by its CDR3 amino acid sequence plus V-gene family, and excluded reads lacking a unique V-gene family. In a later analysis, 450 to 600 highly shared, low-generation-probability nucleotide sequences were removed to address suspected cross-contamination and a sequencing artifact. For each public chain, a later analysis derived a clonal expansion index from normalized ranks of inferred template counts within each repertoire. In a later analysis, generation probabilities were computed using a VDJ recombination model fitted to out-of-frame rearrangements, and the results were checked against IGoR. Hypergeometric tests were used in a later analysis to score TCR-TCR, TCR-HLA and TCR-CMV co-occurrence, with a repertoire-size bias correction applied to the TCR pairs. To estimate false discovery rates, a later analysis permuted the HLA or CMV assignments 20 times. In a later analysis, co-occurring TCRs were grouped using DBSCAN, and TCRdist sequence similarity was added for clustering within HLA-allele-positive subsets. Repertoires with fewer than 30,000 or more than 120,000 public chains were left out of co-occurrence clustering, as were five repertoires with anomalous nucleotide sharing. TCRdb took this table from immuneACCESS and kept in-frame rearrangements with V and J called. Such tables lack part of the clones; where checked against another copy, unresolved V genes explain under half of the gap, and the rest is unexplained. The V and J calls and the clone size are those of that table, but D and trimming were determined from the DNA. The sample table records over 150,000 clones; about four fifths of these occur just once. The biggest ten clones account for 4% to 5.5% of the sample.

The cohort consisted of hundreds of healthy bone marrow donors. At the time of sampling, every cohort member was nominally healthy, though immune exposures that went unrecorded were likely present. The donor tested CMV seronegative, placing the donor among the 350 to 400 seronegative members of the cohort. A peripheral blood sample was collected from each donor, and TCR beta sequencing was performed on peripheral blood mononuclear cells. Genomic DNA extraction from the blood cell samples was performed with the Qiagen DNeasy Blood Extraction Kit. Overall study results and their limits: Compared with equally common non-associated chains, HLA-associated TCR beta chains in a later analysis were more clonally expanded and had lower generation probabilities. The earlier analysis of approximately 560 of the donors excluded 15 to 20 rarely observed V segments, including chromosome 9 orphons, because counts were too low. Correlated functional status among segregating V segments might reflect linkage disequilibrium, but an unknown experimental factor could not be ruled out. An association between a missense DCLRE1C variant and V-gene and J-gene trimming of TCR beta chains was found in a later genetic analysis and replicated in an independent cohort. A later genetic analysis reported fewer N-insertions in productive TCRs among donors in an Asian-associated ancestry cluster than the 666-donor mean. In vitro tests confirmed that three of the cytomegalovirus-associated TCR beta chains recognize cytomegalovirus antigens. The only immune exposure information available for the cohort was CMV serostatus. The presence/absence analyses assumed that sequencing depth was roughly uniform across donors, and that assumption may not be true. A cluster of highly shared sequence variants was judged likely to be a technical artifact of the sequencing pipeline. In a later analysis, 15,000 to 20,000 TCR beta sequences were associated with specific HLA alleles at a false discovery rate of 0.05. A later analysis found that TCR association rates varied across HLA loci, with DRB1 alleles showing the most associated TCRs and HLA-C alleles the fewest. Because HLA typing was unavailable for some donors at each locus, only the typed subset was used in association tests. Cytomegalovirus status was reported to be diagnosed by the classifier with high specificity and sensitivity in both the original and validation cohorts. A further reported finding was that TCR beta sequences accurately predicted the HLA-A and HLA-B alleles for most subjects in the first cohort. In a later analysis, several top co-occurrence clusters were reported to appear linked to parvovirus B19, influenza, CMV and Epstein-Barr virus. The study listed approximately 150 TCR beta chains as associated with cytomegalovirus. In an earlier analysis of some 500 of the donors, most TCR beta V segments appeared in productive rearrangements about 90% or about 30% of the time, broadly matching IMGT annotations. Only TCR beta chains were sequenced in this cohort, and the absence of alpha or paired-chain data limited detectable features. Most CMV-associated TCR beta chains appeared to be HLA-restricted in a later analysis, and the HLA associations seemed to be driven largely by CMV exposure. The authors suggested that the approach could potentially be extended to other disease states and immunological phenotypes. Across donors, most TCR sequences were observed very rarely, whereas some public TCRs were present in many individuals. When HLA alleles, especially DR and DQ, strongly co-occurred, attributing TCR associations to individual alleles was difficult.

Sequenced material: PBMCs. The origin of this receptor is a man younger than 40 in good health and CMV-seronegative.

The encoded CDR3 is CASRSGTEAFF. The nucleotide sequence reads as follows: TGCGCCAGCAGGAGTGGCACTGAAGCTTTCTTT. The sequence is built from TRBV4-1 and TRBJ1-1; confidence is insufficient to name the D gene. Relative to germline, V is 6 bases shorter and J is 4 bases shorter, with 6 bases between their ends. The CDR3 goes from the cysteine to the phenylalanine over 11 residues. This entry keeps only the CDR3 DNA: 33 bases, framed from base 1. Via the germline V gene, CDR1 is MGHRA and CDR2 YSYEKL.